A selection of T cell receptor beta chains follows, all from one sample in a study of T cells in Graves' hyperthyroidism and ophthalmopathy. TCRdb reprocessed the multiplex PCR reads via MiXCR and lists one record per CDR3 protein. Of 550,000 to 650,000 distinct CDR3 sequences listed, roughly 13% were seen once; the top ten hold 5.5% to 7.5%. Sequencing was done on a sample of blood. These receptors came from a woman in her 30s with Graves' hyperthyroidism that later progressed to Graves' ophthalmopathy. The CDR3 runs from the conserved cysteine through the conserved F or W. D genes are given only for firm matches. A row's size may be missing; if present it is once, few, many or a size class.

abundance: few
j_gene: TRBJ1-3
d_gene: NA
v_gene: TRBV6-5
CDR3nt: TGTGCCAGCAGTTACTTACAGGGCGATGGAAACACCATATATTTT
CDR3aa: CASSYLQGDGNTIYF

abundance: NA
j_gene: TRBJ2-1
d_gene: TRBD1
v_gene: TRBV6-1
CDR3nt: TGTGCCAGCAATGCCCGGTTGACAGGGACCAATGAGCAGTTCTTC
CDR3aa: CASNARLTGTNEQFF

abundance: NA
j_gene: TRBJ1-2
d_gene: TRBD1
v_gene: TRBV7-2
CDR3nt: TGTGCCAGCAGCTTACCGGGACAGGGAAACTATGGCTACACCTTC
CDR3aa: CASSLPGQGNYGYTF

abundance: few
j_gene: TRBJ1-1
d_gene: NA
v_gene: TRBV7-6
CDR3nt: TGTGCCAGCAGTCCTAACCCAATGAACACTGAAGCTTTCTTT
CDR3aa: CASSPNPMNTEAFF

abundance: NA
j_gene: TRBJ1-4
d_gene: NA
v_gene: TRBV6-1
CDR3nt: TGTGCCAGCATGAGGCAGGTCGACGAAAAACTGTTTTTT
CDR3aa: CASMRQVDEKLFF

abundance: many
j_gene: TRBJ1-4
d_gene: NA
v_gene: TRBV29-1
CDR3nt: TGCAGCGTTGGGGGGGGAGAAAAACTGTTTTTT
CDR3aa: CSVGGGEKLFF

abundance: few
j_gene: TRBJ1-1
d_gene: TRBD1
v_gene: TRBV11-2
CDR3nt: TGTGCCAGCAGCATTAAAGGGACAGTTGAAGCTTTCTTT
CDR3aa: CASSIKGTVEAFF

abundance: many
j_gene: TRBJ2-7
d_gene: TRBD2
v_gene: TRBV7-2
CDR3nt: TGTGCCAGCAGCTGGTTCATAGCGGGAGGGTCCTACGAGCAGTACTTC
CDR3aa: CASSWFIAGGSYEQYF

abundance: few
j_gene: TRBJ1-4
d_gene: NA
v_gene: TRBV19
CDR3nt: TGTGCCAGTAGTATCCTCGTCGCGGCTAATGAAAAACTGTTTTTT
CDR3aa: CASSILVAANEKLFF

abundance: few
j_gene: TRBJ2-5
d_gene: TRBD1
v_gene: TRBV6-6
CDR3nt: TGTGCCAGCAGTTACTCGTATTTAGGGTACAGGGGTAAGGAGACCCAGTACTTC
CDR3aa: CASSYSYLGYRGKETQYF

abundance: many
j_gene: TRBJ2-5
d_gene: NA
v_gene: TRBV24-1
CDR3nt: TGTGCCACCAGGAGGACAAATCAAGAGACCCAGTACTTC
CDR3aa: CATRRTNQETQYF

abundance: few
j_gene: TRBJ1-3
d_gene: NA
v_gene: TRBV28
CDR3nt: TGTGCCAGCAGTTTATACATGGACGGATTCTCTGGAAACACCATATATTTT
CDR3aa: CASSLYMDGFSGNTIYF

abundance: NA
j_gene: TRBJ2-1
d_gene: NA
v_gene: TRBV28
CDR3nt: TGTGCCAGCAGTGCCGGAGGGAGTTCTCCTTTCTTC
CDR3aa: CASSAGGSSPFF

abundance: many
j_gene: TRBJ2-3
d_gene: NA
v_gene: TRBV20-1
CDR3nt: TGCAGTGCTAGATCCCCTCAGGGAGGTGCAGATACGCAGTATTTT
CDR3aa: CSARSPQGGADTQYF

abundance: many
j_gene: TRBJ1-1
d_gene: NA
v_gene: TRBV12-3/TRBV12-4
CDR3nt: TGTGCCAGCAGTTTAGCACCAGGGCTGAACACTGAAGCTTTCTTT
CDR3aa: CASSLAPGLNTEAFF

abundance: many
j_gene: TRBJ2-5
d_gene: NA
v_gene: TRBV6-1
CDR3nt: TGTGCCAGCAACACCGGGACCCCAGAGACCCAGTACTTC
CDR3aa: CASNTGTPETQYF

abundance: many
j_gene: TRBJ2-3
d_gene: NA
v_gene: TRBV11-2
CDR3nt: TGTGCCAGCAGTCTACAAGGGGCGGGCGCAGATACGCAGTATTTT
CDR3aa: CASSLQGAGADTQYF

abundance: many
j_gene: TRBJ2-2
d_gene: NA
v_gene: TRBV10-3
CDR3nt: TGTGCCTTGGCGGGACTTCCCACCGGGGAGCTGTTTTTT
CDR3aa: CALAGLPTGELFF

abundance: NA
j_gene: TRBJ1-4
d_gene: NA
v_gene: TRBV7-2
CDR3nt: TGTGCCAGCAGCATTCCGGGACGGTCGAATGAAAAACTGTTTTTT
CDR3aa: CASSIPGRSNEKLFF

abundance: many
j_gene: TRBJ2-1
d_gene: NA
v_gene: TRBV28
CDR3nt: TGTGCCAGCAGTTTACCCATGGATGAGCAGTTCTTC
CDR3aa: CASSLPMDEQFF

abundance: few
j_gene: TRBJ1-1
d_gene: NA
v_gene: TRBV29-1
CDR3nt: TGCAGCGTTGACGGGGAGCGCGTGAACACTGAAGCTTTCTTT
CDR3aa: CSVDGERVNTEAFF

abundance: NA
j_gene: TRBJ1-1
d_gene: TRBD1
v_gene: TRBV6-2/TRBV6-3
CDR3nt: TGTGCCAGCAGTGTGGGACAGGGTCTCCGGGCTTTCTTT
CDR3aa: CASSVGQGLRAFF

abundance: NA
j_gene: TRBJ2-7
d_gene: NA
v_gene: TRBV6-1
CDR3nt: TGTGCCAGCATAGCCCCGGGGCCCTCGGAGCAGTACTTC
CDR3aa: CASIAPGPSEQYF

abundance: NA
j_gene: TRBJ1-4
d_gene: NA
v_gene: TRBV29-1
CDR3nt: TGCAGCGTTGTCATACAGGACAATGAAAAACTGTTTTTT
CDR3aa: CSVVIQDNEKLFF

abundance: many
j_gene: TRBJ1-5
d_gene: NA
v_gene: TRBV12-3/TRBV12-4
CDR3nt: TGTGCCAGCAACGTTGGGACATGGAGTGGCAATCAGCCCCAGCATTTT
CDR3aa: CASNVGTWSGNQPQHF

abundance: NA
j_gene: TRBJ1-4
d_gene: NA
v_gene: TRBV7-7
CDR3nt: TGTACTAGCAGCTTGAGAGGGTCTGGTAATGAAAAACTGTTTTTT
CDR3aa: CTSSLRGSGNEKLFF

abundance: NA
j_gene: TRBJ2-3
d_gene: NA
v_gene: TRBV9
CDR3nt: TGTGCCAGCAGCGTAGGGTGGGCCGATACGCAGTATTTT
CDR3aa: CASSVGWADTQYF

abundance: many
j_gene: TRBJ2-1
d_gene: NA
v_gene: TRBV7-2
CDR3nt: TGTGCCAGCAGCTTATCCTCGGGGCTGAATGAGCAGTTCTTC
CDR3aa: CASSLSSGLNEQFF

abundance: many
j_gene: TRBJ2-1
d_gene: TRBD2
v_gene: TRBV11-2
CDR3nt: TGTGCCAGCAGCGATTGGGTAGCGGGAGGGCCGGTCAATGAGCAGTTCTTC
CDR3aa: CASSDWVAGGPVNEQFF

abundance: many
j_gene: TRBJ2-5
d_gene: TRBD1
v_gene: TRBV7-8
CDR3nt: TGTGCCAGCAGCCAACGGACAGGGGTGGGGACCCAGTACTTC
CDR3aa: CASSQRTGVGTQYF

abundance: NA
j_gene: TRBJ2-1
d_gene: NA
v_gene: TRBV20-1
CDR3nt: TGCAGTGCTAGTGTCCCGGAGGCGGGCTCCTACAATGAGCAGTTCTTC
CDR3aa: CSASVPEAGSYNEQFF

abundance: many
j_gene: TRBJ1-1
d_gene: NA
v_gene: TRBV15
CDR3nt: TGTGCCACCACCGGGCGGCTGAACACTGAAGCTTTCTTT
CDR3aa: CATTGRLNTEAFF

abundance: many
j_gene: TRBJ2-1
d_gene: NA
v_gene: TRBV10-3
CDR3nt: TGTGCCATCAGGGGGTTAGCGGACAATGAGCAGTTCTTC
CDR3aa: CAIRGLADNEQFF

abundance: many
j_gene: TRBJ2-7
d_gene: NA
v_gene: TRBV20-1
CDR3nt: TGCAGTGCTAGAGATCGGAGGGTGCCAAGCTCCTACGAGCAGTACTTC
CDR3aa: CSARDRRVPSSYEQYF

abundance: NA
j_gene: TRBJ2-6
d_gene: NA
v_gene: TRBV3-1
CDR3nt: TGTGCCAGCAGACCGCTCTTCTCTGGGGCCAACGTCCTGACTTTC
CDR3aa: CASRPLFSGANVLTF

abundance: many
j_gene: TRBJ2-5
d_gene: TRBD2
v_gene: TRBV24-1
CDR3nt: TGTGCCACCGGGGTGGCGGGAGGCGGGACCCAGTACTTC
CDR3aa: CATGVAGGGTQYF

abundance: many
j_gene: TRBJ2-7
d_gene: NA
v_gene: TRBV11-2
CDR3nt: TGTGCCAGCAGCCGGCCCACCGGCTACGAGCAGTACTTC
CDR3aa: CASSRPTGYEQYF

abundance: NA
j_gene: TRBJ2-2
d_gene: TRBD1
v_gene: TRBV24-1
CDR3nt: TGTGCCACCAGTGATCCGGGACAGGGTCGTTCCGGGGAGCTGTTTTTT
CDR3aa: CATSDPGQGRSGELFF

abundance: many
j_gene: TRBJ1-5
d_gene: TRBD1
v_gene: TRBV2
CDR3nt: TGTGCCAGCAGTGGGGACAGGGGGAATCAGCCCCAGCATTTT
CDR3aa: CASSGDRGNQPQHF

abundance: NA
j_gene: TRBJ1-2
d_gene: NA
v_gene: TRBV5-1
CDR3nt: TGCGCCAGCAAAGCGGGGTCGGATGGCTACACCTTC
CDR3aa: CASKAGSDGYTF

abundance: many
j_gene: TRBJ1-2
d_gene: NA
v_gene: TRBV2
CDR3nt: TGTGCCAGCAGGTCAGGGAAAGCTAACTATGGCTACACCTTC
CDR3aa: CASRSGKANYGYTF

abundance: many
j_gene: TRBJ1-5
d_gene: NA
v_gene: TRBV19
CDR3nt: TGTGCCAGTAGTATCCAGGTTGATCAGCCCCAGCATTTT
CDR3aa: CASSIQVDQPQHF

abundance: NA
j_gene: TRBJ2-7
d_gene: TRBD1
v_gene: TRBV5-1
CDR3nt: TGCGCCAGCAGCTCAGGACAGGGCTTCTACGAGCAGTACTTC
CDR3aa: CASSSGQGFYEQYF

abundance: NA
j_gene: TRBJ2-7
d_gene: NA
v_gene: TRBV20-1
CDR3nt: TGCAGTGCTAGATCTCTTGCGAGTCCTGCCTACGAGCAGTACTTC
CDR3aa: CSARSLASPAYEQYF

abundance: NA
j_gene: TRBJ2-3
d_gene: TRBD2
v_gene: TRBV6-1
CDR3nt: TGTGCCAGCAGTGAAAGAGCTAGCGGGAGCCATGAGCAGTATTTT
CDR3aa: CASSERASGSHEQYF

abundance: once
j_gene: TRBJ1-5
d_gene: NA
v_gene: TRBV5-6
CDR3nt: TGTGCCGGCAGCTCGGGACGGGGCCAAGGGCCCCAGCATTTT
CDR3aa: CAGSSGRGQGPQHF

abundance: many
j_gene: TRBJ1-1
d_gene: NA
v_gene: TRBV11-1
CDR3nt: TGTGCCAGCTCCCGAGGGAACGTGGACACTGAAGCTTTCTTT
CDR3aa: CASSRGNVDTEAFF

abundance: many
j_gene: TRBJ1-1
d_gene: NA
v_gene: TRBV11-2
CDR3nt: TGTGCCAGCAGGGTAGTGAACACTGAAGCTTTCTTT
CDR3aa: CASRVVNTEAFF

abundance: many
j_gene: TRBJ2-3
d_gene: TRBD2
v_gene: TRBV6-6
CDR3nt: TGTGCCAGCAGTTACATTAGCGGGAACACAGATACGCAGTATTTT
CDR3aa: CASSYISGNTDTQYF

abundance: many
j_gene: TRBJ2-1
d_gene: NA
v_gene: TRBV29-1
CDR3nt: TGCAGCGTTGAGAACAGTTACAATGAGCAGTTCTTC
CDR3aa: CSVENSYNEQFF

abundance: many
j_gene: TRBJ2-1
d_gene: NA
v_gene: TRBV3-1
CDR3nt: TGTGCCAGCAGCTCAGCGTACAATGAGCAGTTCTTC
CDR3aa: CASSSAYNEQFF

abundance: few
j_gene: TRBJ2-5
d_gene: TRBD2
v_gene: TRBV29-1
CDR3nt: TGCAGCGCCGGCTCAAGCGGGGGGGAGACCCAGTACTTC
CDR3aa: CSAGSSGGETQYF

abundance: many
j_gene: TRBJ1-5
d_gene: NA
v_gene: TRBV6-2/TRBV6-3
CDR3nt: TGTGCCAGCAGTCCCCTGGAGGGATACAATCAGCCCCAGCATTTT
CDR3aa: CASSPLEGYNQPQHF

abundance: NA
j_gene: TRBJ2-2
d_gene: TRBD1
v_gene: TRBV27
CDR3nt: TGTGCCAGCAGGAAAGGGCAGGGGGCGTTGGACGGGGAGCTGTTTTTT
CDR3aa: CASRKGQGALDGELFF

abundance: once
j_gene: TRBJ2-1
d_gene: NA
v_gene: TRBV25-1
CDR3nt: TGTGCCAGCAGTGAATCATTCAATGAGCAGTTCTTC
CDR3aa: CASSESFNEQFF

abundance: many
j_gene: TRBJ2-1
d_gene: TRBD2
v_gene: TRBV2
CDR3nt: TGTGCCAGCAGCGCCTCGAGCGGGGGTTACTACAATGAGCAGTTCTTC
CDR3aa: CASSASSGGYYNEQFF

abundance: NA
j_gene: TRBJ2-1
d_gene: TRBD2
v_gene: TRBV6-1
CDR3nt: TGTGCCAGCAGTGAAACGACTAAGCGGGACTCTAGCTCCTACAATGAGCAGTTCTTC
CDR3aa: CASSETTKRDSSSYNEQFF

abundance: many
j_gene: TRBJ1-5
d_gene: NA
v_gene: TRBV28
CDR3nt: TGTGCCAGCAGTTCGCGAGGGTACAGGGAAAGCAATCAGCCCCAGCATTTT
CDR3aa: CASSSRGYRESNQPQHF

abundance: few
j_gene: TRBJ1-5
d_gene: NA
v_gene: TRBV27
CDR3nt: TGTGCCAGCAGTTTGGGCCACAGCAATCAGCCCCAGCATTTT
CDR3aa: CASSLGHSNQPQHF